What follows are 31 T cell receptor beta chains derived from one specimen sequenced in a study of blood T cell repertoires in COVID-19 (TCRdb year 2020). The library was built by means of the immunoSEQ multiplex PCR assay. TCRdb re-hosts the immuneACCESS table, in-frame sequences only. Its copies lack some clones; in the studies checked, an unresolved V gene accounts for under half of them, and the cause for the rest is not known. Across this sample there are about 200,000 clones, with about 90% seen only once. 1.5% to 2% of the sample comes from the top ten. Sequencing was done on a sample of peripheral blood. These receptors were obtained from a man younger than 30 with active or convalescent COVID-19.

The chain employs TRBV30 and TRBJ1-2, with 9 nucleotides matching TRBD1. The CDR3 contains 13 residues. Germline CDR1 GTSNPN, CDR2 SVGIG (reference sequence). Trimming cost V 1 base and J 3 bases; bases outside gene matches: 0. CDR3 sequence (DNA): TGTGCCTGGAGTGGGACAGGGGACTATGGCTACACCTTC. Its translation is CAWSGTGDYGYTF.

The chain carries TRBV29-1 and TRBJ1-2, with 12 bases identical to TRBD1. Looked up from germline, CDR1 is SQVTM and CDR2 is ANQGSEA. The CDR3 is made up of 13 amino acids. J gave up 8 bases and V 6 bases, and 7 bases lay outside the gene matches. The CDR3, as DNA: TGCAGCGTGGGGACAGGGGGCGCGGAGGGCTACACCTTC. It is translated as CSVGTGGAEGYTF.

The table lists this clone with a count of one. The chain recombines TRBV7-2 with TRBJ2-1, with 9 bases identical to TRBD1. V shed 3 bases and J 7 bases; nucleotides not matched to a gene: 7. CDR3 size: 15 residues. The germline gives CDR1 SGHTA, CDR2 FQGNSA. For the CDR3, the DNA is TGTGCCAGCAGCTTGAGCGGGACAGGGTTTAATGAGCAGTTCTTC. This sequence encodes CASSLSGTGFNEQFF. The variable domain in full, completed from reference TRBV7-2 and TRBJ2-1, reads GAGVSQSPSNKVTEKGKDVELRCDPISGHTALYWYRQSLGQGLEFLIYFQGNSAPDKSGLPSDRFSAERTGGSVSTLTIQRTQQEDSAVYLCASSLSGTGFNEQFFGPGTRLTVL.

The V and J genes are TRBV19 and TRBJ2-7, with 12 nucleotides matching TRBD2. Trimming cost V 3 bases and J 4 bases; bases outside gene matches: 1. The CDR3 covers 14 residues. Looked up from germline, CDR1 is LNHDA and CDR2 is SQIVND (reference sequence). The CDR3 is CASSITSGRYEQYF. The CDR3 nucleotides are TGTGCCAGTAGTATTACTAGCGGGAGGTACGAGCAGTACTTC.

The rearrangement uses TRBV19 and TRBJ1-1; possible D gene TRBD1, 6 bases. CDR1 is LNHDA and CDR2 is SQIVND in the germline V gene (reference sequence). The CDR3 is 14 residues long. The ends were cut back, 3 bases at V and 5 bases at J, with 13 bases in the middle. CDR3: CASSIPGAGTEAFF. CDR3 DNA sequence: TGTGCCAGTAGTATCCCAGGGGCTGGGACTGAAGCTTTCTTT.

The chain recombines TRBV5-1 with TRBJ2-3, with 10 bases matching TRBD2. J gave up 6 bases and V 4 bases, and 8 bases lay outside the gene matches. CDR3 length: 15 residues. Germline V gene sequence: CDR1 SGHRS, CDR2 YFSETQ. In nucleotides, the CDR3 is TGCGCCAGCAGCCTAGGAAGCGGGGGGGCGGATACGCAGTATTTT. Its translation is CASSLGSGGADTQYF.

J is TRBJ1-1 and V is TRBV25-1; 7 bases are a match to TRBD1. Germline-derived CDR1 and CDR2 are MGHDK and SYGVNS. CDR3 length: 15 residues. J gave up 3 bases and V 4 bases, and 8 bases lay outside the gene matches. This CDR3 reads CASSVYRTGHTEAFF. For the CDR3, the DNA is TGTGCCAGCAGTGTATATCGGACAGGTCACACTGAAGCTTTCTTT.

A few counts support this clone. The chain is built from TRBV5-6 and TRBJ1-3; TRBD1 might be the D (5 bases). The CDR3 spans 14 residues. V was pared by 2 bases and J by 3 bases, with 9 bases between. From germline, CDR1 is SGHDT and CDR2 YYEEEE. The CDR3 reads CASSFGADGNTIYF. CDR3 nucleotide sequence: TGTGCCAGCAGCTTTGGGGCAGATGGAAACACCATATATTTT. The variable domain in full, with the rest retrieved from reference TRBV5-6 and TRBJ1-3, is DAGVTQSPTHLIKTRGQQVTLRCSPKSGHDTVSWYQQALGQGPQFIFQYYEEEERQRGNFPDRFSGHQFPNYSSELNVNALLLGDSALYLCASSFGADGNTIYFGEGSWLTVV.

This clone turned up a few times. The gene calls are TRBV19 and TRBJ1-4, with TRBD1 identical over 8 bases. Per the germline V gene, CDR1 is LNHDA and CDR2 is SQIVND (reference sequence). The CDR3 runs 16 residues. Germline trimming cut 6 bases from V and 3 bases from J; bases unmatched to any gene: 9. CDR3: CASSQRTGPANEKLFF. The CDR3 DNA follows: TGTGCCAGTAGCCAACGGACAGGGCCGGCTAATGAAAAACTGTTTTTT.

The V call is TRBV4-1, the J call TRBJ2-3; 14 nucleotides agree with TRBD2. CDR1 and CDR2 (germline): MGHRA, YSYEKL. Trimming took 1 base from V and 4 from J; bases not matched to a gene: 4. The CDR3 is 17 residues long. CDR3 in amino acids: CASSQGRLAGGPDTQYF. The CDR3 region has the DNA TGCGCCAGCAGCCAAGGACGACTAGCGGGAGGGCCAGATACGCAGTATTTT.

This clone was seen only a few times. The chain uses TRBV7-2 and TRBJ1-4, with 8 bases lining up with TRBD1. The CDR3 runs to 15 residues. J gave up 1 base and V 4 bases, and 2 bases lay outside the gene matches. In germline, CDR1 is SGHTA, CDR2 FQGNSA. The CDR3 nucleotides read TGTGCCAGCAGCTCCACAGGGGGAACTAATGAAAAACTGTTTTTT. The encoded protein is CASSSTGGTNEKLFF.

This rearrangement joins TRBV18 to TRBJ2-5; tentatively, D is TRBD2 (5 bases). The V end lost 1 base, the J end lost 1 base, and 7 bases lay between the germline ends. Germline CDR1 is KGHSH and CDR2 is LQKENI. This CDR3 comprises 14 residues. The chain's CDR3 is CASSPLDSQETQYF. The CDR3 coding sequence is TGTGCCAGCTCACCACTGGACTCCCAAGAGACCCAGTACTTC. Full variable domain (rest looked up from reference TRBV18 and TRBJ2-5): NAGVMQNPRHLVRRRGQEARLRCSPMKGHSHVYWYRQLPEEGLKFMVYLQKENIIDESGMPKERFSAEFPKEGPSILRIQQVVRGDSAAYFCASSPLDSQETQYFGPGTRLLVL.

This clone was seen more than once but under ten times. The chain links TRBV18 to TRBJ1-1; D remains unclear. The length of the CDR3 is 13 residues. The germline CDR1 and CDR2 sequences are KGHSH and LQKENI. Trimming stripped 4 bases from V and 1 base from J, with 7 bases between. The CDR3 loop reads CASSQTQNTEAFF. CDR3 DNA: TGTGCCAGCTCACAGACACAGAACACTGAAGCTTTCTTT.

This clone showed up just a few times. This chain joins TRBV7-2 and TRBJ2-7, with 7 nucleotides matching TRBD1. The CDR3 has 14 residues. V trimming: 5 bases; J trimming: 2 bases; junction bases outside the gene matches: 6. Germline V gives CDR1 SGHTA, CDR2 FQGNSA. The chain's CDR3 is CASSRYGQAYEQYF. The CDR3 bases are TGTGCCAGCAGCCGGTACGGACAGGCCTACGAGCAGTACTTC. The whole variable domain, filled in from reference TRBV7-2 and TRBJ2-7, reads GAGVSQSPSNKVTEKGKDVELRCDPISGHTALYWYRQSLGQGLEFLIYFQGNSAPDKSGLPSDRFSAERTGGSVSTLTIQRTQQEDSAVYLCASSRYGQAYEQYFGPGTRLTVT.

V usage is TRBV19 and J usage is TRBJ2-2; D is perhaps TRBD1 (5 bases). CDR1 is LNHDA, CDR2 SQIVND, per germline (reference sequence). Trimming stripped 9 bases from V and 3 bases from J, with 14 bases between. The CDR3 spans 14 residues. CDR3: CASQTRVDTGELFF. In DNA, the CDR3 is TGTGCCAGCCAGACCAGGGTGGACACCGGGGAGCTGTTTTTT. The entire variable domain, with the rest obtained from reference TRBV19 and TRBJ2-2, is as follows: DGGITQSPKYLFRKEGQNVTLSCEQNLNHDAMYWYRQDPGQGLRLIYYSQIVNDFQKGDIAEGYSVSREKKESFPLTVTSAQKNPTAFYLCASQTRVDTGELFFGEGSRLTVL.

V is TRBV30 and J is TRBJ2-5; tentatively, D is TRBD1 (5 bases). V was cut by 2 bases and J by 7 bases, with 14 bases left in between. There are 13 residues in the CDR3. Germline V gives CDR1 GTSNPN, CDR2 SVGIG (reference sequence). The CDR3 here is CAWSNLGVGTQYF. The CDR3 DNA reads TGTGCCTGGAGTAACCTAGGGGTCGGGACCCAGTACTTC.

The genes are TRBV30 and TRBJ2-1; maybe TRBD2 (5 bases). Between the trimmed V and J ends, which lost 2 bases and 7 bases, there was a span of 12 bases. In germline, CDR1 is GTSNPN, CDR2 SVGIG (reference sequence). The CDR3 extends over 13 amino acids. CDR3 loop: CAWSQRGRNEQFF. The CDR3 DNA reads as TGTGCCTGGAGTCAACGGGGAAGGAATGAGCAGTTCTTC.

The chain employs TRBV6-5 and TRBJ2-3; D might be TRBD2 (5 bases). The CDR3 contains 15 residues. Trimming shortened V by 0 bases and J by 3 bases, and 10 bases separated the two germline ends. CDR1 is MNHEY and CDR2 is SVGAGI in the germline V gene. The CDR3 loop reads CASSYSGGLTDTQYF. CDR3 DNA sequence: TGTGCCAGCAGTTACTCGGGTGGACTTACAGATACGCAGTATTTT.

J is TRBJ2-7 and V is TRBV2; possibly TRBD2 for D (6 bases). The ends were cut back, 6 bases at V and 2 bases at J, with 14 bases in the middle. Germline lookup yields CDR1 SNHLY and CDR2 FYNNEI. The CDR3 is 14 amino acids. The CDR3 DNA sequence: TGTGCCAGCAGATCCCTTGGGGGGACCTACGAGCAGTACTTC. This gives the protein CASRSLGGTYEQYF.

The rearrangement joins TRBV10-3 to TRBJ2-3; 10 bases map to TRBD2. Per the germline V gene, CDR1 is ENHRY and CDR2 is SYGVKD. The J segment lost 3 bases and the V segment lost 10 bases, leaving 7 bases of the junction unmatched. The CDR3 consists of 14 residues. The DNA for the CDR3 is TGTGCCACAGAGCGGGGGGGCCGGACAGATACGCAGTATTTT. Its translation: CATERGGRTDTQYF.

This chain connects TRBV30 to TRBJ1-2; 7 bases map to TRBD1. Germline CDR1 is GTSNPN and CDR2 is SVGIG (reference sequence). Trimming took 1 base from V and 7 from J; bases not matched to a gene: 3. The CDR3 sequence is 12 residues long. The CDR3 sequence: CAWSAGGSGYTF. CDR3 coding DNA: TGTGCCTGGAGTGCAGGGGGAAGTGGCTACACCTTC.

The rearrangement uses TRBV29-1 and TRBJ2-2, with TRBD1 matching over 12 bases. Losses at the gene ends were 7 bases for V and 4 bases for J; bases not matched to a gene: 4. Germline V CDR1 and CDR2: SQVTM, ANQGSEA. The length of the CDR3 is 14 residues. CDR3 region: CSGRDRGRTGELFF. The DNA for the CDR3 is TGCAGCGGGAGGGACAGGGGGCGCACCGGGGAGCTGTTTTTT.

The rearrangement links TRBV7-8 to TRBJ2-2; possible D gene TRBD2, 6 bases. The germline CDR1 and CDR2 sequences are SGHVS and FQNEAQ. V was cut by 0 bases and J by 0 bases, with 11 bases left in between. The CDR3 has 17 residues. CDR3 residues: CASSLARGGANTGELFF. In DNA form, the CDR3 reads TGTGCCAGCAGCTTAGCGCGGGGTGGGGCGAACACCGGGGAGCTGTTTTTT. Full variable domain (remainder filled in from reference TRBV7-8 and TRBJ2-2): GAGVSQSPRYKVAKRGQDVALRCDPISGHVSLFWYQQALGQGPEFLTYFQNEAQLDKSGLPSDRFFAERPEGSVSTLKIQRTQQEDSAVYLCASSLARGGANTGELFFGEGSRLTVL.

V and J are TRBV4-1 and TRBJ1-2, with D tentatively TRBD1 (5 bases). The CDR3 has 16 amino acids. Trimming took 3 bases from V and 4 from J, leaving 18 bases between them. Germline assignment: CDR1 MGHRA and CDR2 YSYEKL. The CDR3: CASSHGPGPQIYGYTF. In DNA, the CDR3 is TGCGCCAGCAGCCACGGTCCAGGGCCCCAAATCTATGGCTACACCTTC.

This chain joins TRBV5-1 and TRBJ1-4; D is ambiguous. Germline CDR1 is SGHRS and CDR2 is YFSETQ. V was cut by 5 bases and J by 5 bases, with 16 bases left in between. The CDR3 totals 15 residues. The CDR3: CASSQTGRVNEKLFF. The DNA of the CDR3 is TGCGCCAGCAGTCAAACGGGGAGAGTCAATGAAAAACTGTTTTTT.

The chain carries TRBV7-2 and TRBJ1-2, with D uncertain. The CDR3 length is 13 residues. Trimming removed 4 bases from V and 3 bases from J, with 9 bases in between. Per germline, CDR1 SGHTA and CDR2 FQGNSA. CDR3 in amino acids: CASSSNIYYGYTF. CDR3 sequence (DNA): TGTGCCAGCAGCTCGAACATCTACTATGGCTACACCTTC.

As regards this clone: Distinct nucleotide sequences in the sample also encode this CDR3. V is TRBV19 and J is TRBJ1-5, with 7 bases that match TRBD1. The CDR3 length is 15 residues. Germline CDR1 LNHDA, CDR2 SQIVND (reference sequence). With 8 bases clipped from V and 0 bases from J, the junction kept 7 bases outside the gene matches. The CDR3 region is CASAGTAYSNQPQHF. The CDR3 region has the DNA TGTGCCAGTGCGGGGACAGCATATAGCAATCAGCCCCAGCATTTT.

This chain joins TRBV5-1 and TRBJ1-1; D is ambiguous. There are 13 residues in the CDR3. V was trimmed by 4 bases and J by 1 base, leaving 8 bases between them. Germline CDR1 and CDR2: SGHRS and YFSETQ. The CDR3 is CASSPQSNTEAFF. The CDR3, as DNA: TGCGCCAGCAGCCCACAGTCGAACACTGAAGCTTTCTTT.

CDR3 loop: CASSPEGGRGTEAFF. The CDR3 DNA reads TGTGCCAGCTCACCTGAGGGAGGCCGCGGCACTGAAGCTTTCTTT. This chain joins TRBV18 and TRBJ1-1; D is unresolved. From germline, CDR1 is KGHSH and CDR2 LQKENI. The CDR3 sequence is 15 residues long. V was cut by 3 bases and J by 4 bases, with 15 bases left in between.

The chain employs TRBV30 and TRBJ2-7; 10 bases map to TRBD1. The CDR3 runs to 16 residues. V gave up 1 base and J gave up 0 bases; unmatched junction bases: 6. Germline values: CDR1 GTSNPN, CDR2 SVGIG (reference sequence). The CDR3 region has the DNA TGTGCCTGGAGTGGGGGACAGGGGCGACTCTCCTACGAGCAGTACTTC. It yields the protein CAWSGGQGRLSYEQYF.

V gene TRBV6-5 combines with J gene TRBJ1-2, with a tentative D call TRBD1 (5 bases). The CDR3 consists of 15 residues. Trimming took 6 bases from V and 4 from J, leaving 18 bases between them. CDR1 is MNHEY, CDR2 SVGAGI, per germline. The CDR3: CASSATDFGIYGYTF. CDR3 sequence (DNA): TGTGCCAGCAGCGCGACAGACTTCGGTATCTATGGCTACACCTTC.